This T cell receptor (beta chain) is drawn from a study of shared clonotypes between healthy human individuals. Deep-level settings were used for running the assay. Each subset's genomic DNA was shared equally among a number of immunoSEQ plates. Profiled with immunoSEQ multiplex PCR; TCRdb holds only in-frame clones, not every one. In the table there are about 680,000 clones, approximately 90% of which are singletons. It was CD45RO-negative cells, positively selected for CCR7, that made up naive CD8 cells, with terminally differentiated effector memory CD45RA+ cells excluded. Participating donors were healthy, HIV-negative adults free of recent acute infections or vaccinations. Study-wide results and limits: The small donor group covered limited genetic and exposure diversity.

About this clone: The antigen remains undetermined.

Germline V lookup: CDR1 MDHEN, CDR2 SYDVKM. V lost 5 bases to trimming and J lost 1 base; unmatched junction nucleotides: 5. The CDR3 length is 15 residues. The chain links TRBV28 to TRBJ2-3; 8 bases match TRBD2. The clonotype was recovered from a man aged 30 to 39 in good health. The sample was naive CD8+ T cells sorted from blood. CDR3 sequence reads: CASSSPGLGTDTQYF. The CDR3 DNA reads as TGTGCCAGCAGTAGTCCGGGACTAGGCACAGATACGCAGTATTTT.